This T cell receptor (beta chain) was retrieved from a study of blood T cell repertoires in COVID-19. Method: immunoSEQ multiplex PCR; TCRdb's copy keeps in-frame clones and lacks some. The repertoire holds approximately 240,000 clones, about 88% seen once, with approximately 2.2% in the top ten. This clonotype was obtained from a woman aged 40 to 50 who had recovered from COVID-19. The sample comprised peripheral blood.

CDR3 sequence: CASSLGGRYTEAFF. In DNA form, the CDR3 reads TGTGCCAGCAGCTTAGGGGGGAGGTACACTGAAGCTTTCTTT. V gene TRBV7-9 combines with J gene TRBJ1-1; tentative D call: TRBD1 (5 bases). Deletions cut 1 base from V and 3 bases from J, with 9 bases between. This CDR3 is 14 amino acids long. CDR1 and CDR2 from the germline V gene are SEHNR and FQNEAQ (reference sequence).